Following are 30 T cell receptor beta chains from one sample sequenced in a study of blood T cell repertoires in COVID-19. The assay was immunoSEQ multiplex PCR, and TCRdb's table has in-frame clones only and misses some. This table holds hundreds of thousands of clones, 80% to 90% found once. The sequenced sample was peripheral blood. The receptors were gathered from an elderly man with acute or convalescent COVID-19.

CDR3 sequence reads: CATSREDRRNYGYTF. For the CDR3, the DNA is TGTGCCACCAGCAGAGAAGACCGGCGGAACTATGGCTACACCTTC. This chain links TRBV15 with TRBJ1-2; D gene unclear. This CDR3 contains 15 residues. From germline, CDR1 is LNHNV and CDR2 YYDKDF (reference sequence). V lost 0 bases to trimming and J lost 2 bases, with 10 bases between them.

This chain links TRBV18 with TRBJ2-3; D is perhaps TRBD2 (5 bases). The CDR3 totals 15 residues. The V gene lost 1 base and the J gene lost 4 bases, with 12 bases spanning the gap. From germline, CDR1 is KGHSH and CDR2 LQKENI. DNA for the CDR3: TGTGCCAGCTCACCACTTGAGGGAGCGGCAGATACGCAGTATTTT. It is translated as CASSPLEGAADTQYF.

The chain has TRBV24-1 and TRBJ2-2, with a tentative D call TRBD1 (7 bases). Trimming shortened V by 4 bases and J by 7 bases, and 18 bases separated the two germline ends. The CDR3 is 16 residues long. The germline V gene encodes CDR1 KGHDR and CDR2 SFDVKD. In DNA, the CDR3 is TGTGCCACCAGTGACCCCGGGCCAGGGGGGATCGGGGAGCTGTTTTTT. This codes for CATSDPGPGGIGELFF.

The CDR3, as DNA: TGTGCCAGCAGGGCCGCTAACTATGGCTACACCTTC. Its protein product is CASRAANYGYTF. The chain links TRBV19 to TRBJ1-2, with TRBD1 as a possible D gene (5 bases). The CDR3 is 12 residues long. Germline V lookup: CDR1 LNHDA, CDR2 SQIVND (reference sequence). V lost 9 bases, J lost 0 bases, and 8 bases lay in between.

This rearrangement joins TRBV27 to TRBJ1-6; D uncertain. This CDR3 has 15 amino acids. The V gene's germline CDR1 is MNHEY and CDR2 SMNVEV (reference sequence). The ends were cut back, 5 bases at V and 0 bases at J, with 8 bases in the middle. In nucleotides, the CDR3 is TGTGCCAGCAGTGAAGTTAGCTCCTATAATTCACCCCTCCACTTT. Protein: CASSEVSSYNSPLHF.

V is TRBV18 and J is TRBJ2-1; D is ambiguous. Germline assignment: CDR1 KGHSH and CDR2 LQKENI. The CDR3 length is 14 residues. V lost 1 base and J 8 bases, leaving 12 bases between the germline ends. For the CDR3, the DNA is TGTGCCAGCTCACCACAATCCCCTCCCTATGAGCAGTTCTTC. Amino acid sequence: CASSPQSPPYEQFF.

The chain couples TRBV19 to TRBJ2-1; D gene uncertain. V lost 0 bases to trimming and J lost 6 bases, with 12 bases between them. This CDR3 spans 15 amino acids. Germline CDR1 reads LNHDA; CDR2 reads SQIVND (reference sequence). This CDR3 is CASSIEAKPFNEQFF. In nucleotides, the CDR3 is TGTGCCAGTAGTATAGAAGCGAAACCCTTCAATGAGCAGTTCTTC.

The gene calls are TRBV5-8 and TRBJ2-1, with D tentatively TRBD1 (6 bases). The CDR3 covers 16 residues. The ends were cut back, 4 bases at V and 9 bases at J, with 23 bases in the middle. Germline V gene sequence: CDR1 SGHTS, CDR2 YDEGEE. In DNA form, the CDR3 reads TGTGCCAGCAGCCTTCTAGGGGGTATCTCAGGAGGTGAGCAGTTCTTC. Its protein product is CASSLLGGISGGEQFF. Full variable domain (missing parts from reference TRBV5-8 and TRBJ2-1): EAGVTQSPTHLIKTRGQQATLRCSPISGHTSVYWYQQALGLGLQFLLWYDEGEERNRGNFPPRFSGRQFPNYSSELNVNALELEDSALYLCASSLLGGISGGEQFFGPGTRLTVL.

The rearrangement links TRBV28 to TRBJ2-3; TRBD2 aligns across 8 bases. CDR1 and CDR2 from the germline V gene are MDHEN and SYDVKM. V shed 9 bases and J 7 bases; nucleotides not matched to a gene: 21. The CDR3 spans 17 residues. Written as DNA, the CDR3 is TGTGCCAGTCAGGGAGCCAAGGTTCAGCGGGAGCTGAATACGCAGTATTTT. Translation: CASQGAKVQRELNTQYF.

The chain combines TRBV7-9 with TRBJ2-2; tentatively, D is TRBD1 (6 bases). This CDR3 comprises 14 residues. CDR1 and CDR2 (germline): SEHNR, FQNEAQ (reference sequence). V was pared by 5 bases and J by 2 bases, with 9 bases between. The CDR3 DNA reads TGTGCCAGCAGCCACAGGGTCAACACCGGGGAGCTGTTTTTT. This gives the protein CASSHRVNTGELFF.

This rearrangement joins TRBV5-1 to TRBJ2-5, with 9 positions matching TRBD1. V lost 0 bases and J lost 7; bases outside the gene matches: 13. The V gene's germline CDR1 is SGHRS and CDR2 YFSETQ. The CDR3 consists of 17 residues. The CDR3 is CASSLEGPGQGRGTQYF. The CDR3 DNA is TGCGCCAGCAGCTTGGAGGGACCGGGACAGGGCCGTGGGACCCAGTACTTC.

The chain employs TRBV18 and TRBJ2-7; tentatively, D is TRBD2 (5 bases). The CDR3 runs 15 residues. The germline V and J ends were trimmed by 1 base and 2 bases, with 12 bases remaining between them. Germline V gene sequence: CDR1 KGHSH, CDR2 LQKENI. CDR3 loop: CASSPRSGGPYEQYV. The CDR3 DNA follows: TGTGCCAGCTCACCACGGTCTGGCGGGCCCTACGAGCAGTACGTC.

This chain connects TRBV12-3 or TRBV12-4 to TRBJ2-1; 7 positions agree with TRBD2. This CDR3 is built from 12 residues. V lost 6 bases and J lost 15; bases outside the gene matches: 11. CDR3 amino acids: CASSLGGSLAFF. Written as DNA, the CDR3 is TGTGCCAGCAGCCTCGGGGGGAGTCTGGCGTTCTTC.

This clone appeared a few times. This chain links TRBV7-2 with TRBJ2-1; 9 bases are a match to TRBD2. CDR1 is SGHTA, CDR2 FQGNSA, per germline. Trimming took 0 bases from V and 10 from J; bases not matched to a gene: 10. This CDR3 is built from 16 residues. CDR3 bases: TGTGCCAGCAGCTTAGCCGTGACTAGCGGTGCCCAAGAGCAGTTCTTC. Amino acid sequence: CASSLAVTSGAQEQFF.

The chain joins TRBV11-2 to TRBJ2-5; 8 bases align to TRBD1. The ends lost 5 bases at V and 4 bases at J; junction bases unmatched: 9. Germline lookup yields CDR1 SGHAT and CDR2 FQNNGV. This CDR3 has 15 amino acids. The CDR3 loop reads CASSPDRGRLETQYF. As DNA, the CDR3 is TGTGCCAGCAGCCCAGACAGGGGCCGGTTAGAGACCCAGTACTTC.

The chain combines TRBV7-3 with TRBJ2-1; 14 bases line up with TRBD2. Germline-derived CDR1 and CDR2 are SGHTA and FQGTGA. With 4 bases clipped from V and 8 bases from J, the junction kept 4 bases outside the gene matches. This CDR3 region has 15 residues. Written as DNA, the CDR3 is TGTGCCAGCAGCTCGGGACTAGCGGGAGTAGATGAGCAGTTCTTC. Encoded protein: CASSSGLAGVDEQFF.

The genes are TRBV7-2 and TRBJ2-1, with 11 bases matching TRBD2. Germline loops: CDR1 SGHTA, CDR2 FQGNSA. With V trimmed by 6 bases and J by 6 bases, 10 bases remained unmatched. This CDR3 spans 16 amino acids. The CDR3 sequence is CASSQVAGGPGNEQFF. DNA of the CDR3: TGTGCCAGCAGTCAAGTAGCGGGAGGGCCTGGCAATGAGCAGTTCTTC.

This chain uses TRBV9 with TRBJ2-3; 8 bases are a match to TRBD2. CDR1 and CDR2 from the germline V gene are SGDLS and YYNGEE. V lost 0 bases to trimming and J lost 2 bases; unmatched junction nucleotides: 5. The CDR3 contains 16 residues. CDR3 DNA sequence: TGTGCCAGCAGCGTAGCCAGCGGGAGTACCACAGATACGCAGTATTTT. It specifies CASSVASGSTTDTQYF.

The chain uses TRBV15 and TRBJ2-1, with D possibly being TRBD1 (5 bases). CDR3 size: 14 residues. V shed 0 bases and J shed 5 bases, with 8 bases lying between them. Germline V gene lookup returns CDR1 LNHNV and CDR2 YYDKDF (reference sequence). The DNA for the CDR3 is TGTGCCACCAGCAGAGATCCAGGGAACAATGAGCAGTTCTTC. Residues: CATSRDPGNNEQFF.

The chain employs TRBV6-5 and TRBJ2-3; 8 bases align to TRBD1. The germline gives CDR1 MNHEY, CDR2 SVGAGI. Losses at the gene ends were 5 bases for V and 0 bases for J; bases not matched to a gene: 4. The CDR3 runs 15 residues. The CDR3 region is CASSRQGASTDTQYF. The CDR3 nucleotides are TGTGCCAGCAGTAGGCAGGGGGCGAGCACAGATACGCAGTATTTT.

The chain joins TRBV28 to TRBJ2-7, with 8 bases identical to TRBD2. Germline CDR1 and CDR2: MDHEN and SYDVKM. Trimming at V came to 8 bases and at J to 6 bases, leaving 9 bases not matched to a gene. CDR3 length: 13 residues. The CDR3 region is CASQSGRGSEQYF. CDR3 sequence (DNA): TGTGCCAGCCAATCCGGGAGGGGCTCCGAGCAGTACTTC.

On this clone itself: The same CDR3 is also encoded by other DNA sequences in this sample. The V call is TRBV19, the J call TRBJ2-1; 7 bases map to TRBD1. The V and J ends lost 3 bases and 3 bases, in that order; junction bases with no gene match: 5. The CDR3 spans 15 residues. Germline V gene data show CDR1 as LNHDA and CDR2 as SQIVND (reference sequence). CDR3 bases: TGTGCCAGTAGTATCGCGGCAGGGGGCTACAATGAGCAGTTCTTC. It encodes CASSIAAGGYNEQFF. The whole variable domain, filled in from reference TRBV19 and TRBJ2-1, reads DGGITQSPKYLFRKEGQNVTLSCEQNLNHDAMYWYRQDPGQGLRLIYYSQIVNDFQKGDIAEGYSVSREKKESFPLTVTSAQKNPTAFYLCASSIAAGGYNEQFFGPGTRLTVL.

The chain links TRBV4-2 to TRBJ2-3; TRBD2 aligns across 8 bases. CDR3 size: 17 residues. Germline V CDR1 and CDR2: LGHNA, YNFKEQ. The trim removed 3 bases at V and 1 base at J, leaving 9 bases unmatched. CDR3 sequence: CASSQVREALRTDTQYF. DNA of the CDR3: TGTGCCAGCAGCCAGGTGCGGGAGGCCCTACGCACAGATACGCAGTATTTT.

Note on this clone: One junction end disagrees with the germline gene, perhaps due to a read error. V is TRBV10-1 and J is TRBJ2-1; 9 nucleotides match TRBD2. CDR3 length: 16 amino acids. In germline, CDR1 is WNHNN, CDR2 SYGVQD (reference sequence). The CDR3 coding sequence is TGTGCCAGCAGTGTGTGGGCTAGCGGGGCCTACAATGAGCAGTTCTTC. Residues: CASSVWASGAYNEQFF.

The genes are TRBV7-9 and TRBJ2-7, with TRBD1 matching over 7 bases. Germline V lookup: CDR1 SEHNR, CDR2 FQNEAQ (reference sequence). V lost 5 bases and J lost 6; bases outside the gene matches: 19. The CDR3 contains 17 residues. The CDR3 sequence: CASSHPSDRPSGFEQYV. In DNA, the CDR3 is TGTGCCAGCAGCCACCCTTCGGACAGGCCAAGTGGCTTCGAGCAGTACGTC.

This clone has just one count. This chain links TRBV7-3 with TRBJ2-7, with 7 bases identical to TRBD1. Germline V gene data show CDR1 as SGHTA and CDR2 as FQGTGA. The V gene end was trimmed by 5 bases and the J gene end by 5 bases; junction bases not matched to a gene: 12. This CDR3 region has 15 residues. The CDR3 reads CASSPRLTGAHEQYF. CDR3 bases: TGTGCCAGCAGCCCGAGACTAACAGGGGCCCACGAGCAGTACTTC.

This chain connects TRBV7-2 to TRBJ2-1, with TRBD2 matching over 10 bases. J gave up 4 bases and V 1 base, and 7 bases lay outside the gene matches. CDR1 and CDR2 from the germline V gene are SGHTA and FQGNSA. CDR3 size: 17 residues. The CDR3 DNA sequence: TGTGCCAGCAGCTTAGATTGGGCTAGCGGGAGTTACAATGAGCAGTTCTTC. This sequence encodes CASSLDWASGSYNEQFF.

This clone has only a few counts. CDR3: CASNHRDNSPLHF. DNA for the CDR3: TGTGCCAGCAACCACAGGGATAATTCACCCCTCCACTTT. The chain combines TRBV6-1 with TRBJ1-6, with D perhaps matching TRBD1 (6 bases). Between the trimmed V and J ends, which lost 7 bases and 5 bases, there was a span of 9 bases. Germline lookup yields CDR1 MNHNS and CDR2 SASEGT. The CDR3 length is 13 residues.

The chain links TRBV3-1 (or the pseudogene TRBV3-2) to TRBJ1-1; 8 bases line up with TRBD1. Looked up from germline, CDR1 is LGHDT and CDR2 is YNNKEL (reference sequence). V gave up 0 bases and J gave up 4 bases; unmatched junction bases: 7. This CDR3 spans 16 amino acids. CDR3 sequence (DNA): TGTGCCAGCAGCCAAGATCCAGGGGGCATAGGCACTGAAGCTTTCTTT. Amino acid sequence: CASSQDPGGIGTEAFF.

This clone was counted between two and nine times. This chain connects TRBV18 to TRBJ1-1; tentative D call: TRBD1 (6 bases). The CDR3 contains 13 residues. Germline lookup yields CDR1 KGHSH and CDR2 LQKENI. V was clipped by 3 bases and J by 3 bases, with 8 bases between them. CDR3 region: CASSPTGYTEAFF. CDR3 coding DNA: TGTGCCAGCTCACCCACAGGGTACACTGAAGCTTTCTTT.